This T cell receptor (beta chain) was profiled in a study of vaccination effects on CD4 cells after COVID-19. As for the study in general: BNT162b2 vaccine or mRNA-1273 vaccine was given to participants in two doses. General observations from the study: Infection- and vaccine-induced clones contracted markedly late after vaccination.

The CDR3 runs 14 residues. The trim removed 3 bases at V and 4 bases at J, leaving 8 bases unmatched. CDR1 is DFQATT and CDR2 is SNEGSKA in the germline V gene (reference sequence). The protocol was immunoSEQ multiplex PCR, while the TCRdb copy is restricted to in-frame clones and leaves out a portion. This sample has roughly 57,000 clones, with more than 75% found just once. Expansion of antigen-specific CD4+ T cells with viral peptide pools was carried out by the ViraFEST assay before sequencing. Scientists isolated CD4+ T cells after an approximately 11-day culture period ended. From March to December 2020, the person had a SARS-CoV-2 infection that was confirmed by PCR. After around 2 million PBMC were placed in each well, they were cultured with about 10 IU/ml IL-2 and around 10 ug/ml peptides. This clone was seen a single time. The antigen remains undetermined.

The sample was CD4+ T cells from PBMCs cultured with HIV peptides, taken before COVID-19 vaccination. As to subset: HIV-1 Nef peptide pool negative control/reference culture. The source is a human donor who had a prior SARS-CoV-2 infection. J is TRBJ2-5 and V is TRBV20-1; 7 positions agree with TRBD2. The CDR3 protein is CSASPAGVGETQYF. The DNA of the CDR3 is TGCAGTGCTAGTCCGGCGGGGGTAGGAGAGACCCAGTACTTC.